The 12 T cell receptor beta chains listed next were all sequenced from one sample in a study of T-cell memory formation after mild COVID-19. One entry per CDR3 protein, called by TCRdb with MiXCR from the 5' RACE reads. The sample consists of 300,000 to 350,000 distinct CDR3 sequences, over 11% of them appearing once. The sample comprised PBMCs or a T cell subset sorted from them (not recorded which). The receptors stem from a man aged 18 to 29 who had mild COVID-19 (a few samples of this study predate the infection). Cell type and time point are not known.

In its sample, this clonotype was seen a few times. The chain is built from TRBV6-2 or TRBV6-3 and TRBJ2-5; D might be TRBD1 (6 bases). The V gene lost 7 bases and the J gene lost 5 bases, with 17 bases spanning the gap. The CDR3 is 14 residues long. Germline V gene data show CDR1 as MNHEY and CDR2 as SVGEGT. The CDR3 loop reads CASTQLGGWETQYF. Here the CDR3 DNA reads TGTGCCAGCACCCAGCTAGGGGGTTGGGAGACCCAGTACTTC.

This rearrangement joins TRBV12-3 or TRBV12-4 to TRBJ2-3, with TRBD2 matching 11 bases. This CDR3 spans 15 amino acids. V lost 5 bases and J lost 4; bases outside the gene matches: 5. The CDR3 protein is CASSRLAGLSDTQYF. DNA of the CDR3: TGTGCCAGCAGTCGACTAGCGGGGTTGTCAGATACGCAGTATTTT.

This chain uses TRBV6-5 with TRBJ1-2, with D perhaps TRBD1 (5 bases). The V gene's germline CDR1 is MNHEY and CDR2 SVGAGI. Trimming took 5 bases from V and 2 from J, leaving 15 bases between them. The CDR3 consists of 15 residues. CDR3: CASSRAVGPNYGYTF. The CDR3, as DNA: TGTGCCAGCAGTAGGGCCGTGGGACCGAACTATGGCTACACCTTC.

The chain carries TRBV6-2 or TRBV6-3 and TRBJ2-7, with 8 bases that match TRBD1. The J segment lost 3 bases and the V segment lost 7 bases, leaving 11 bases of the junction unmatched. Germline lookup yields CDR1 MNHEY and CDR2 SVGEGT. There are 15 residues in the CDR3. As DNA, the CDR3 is TGTGCCAGCACCGACTGGGGGACAGGCCGCTACGAGCAGTACGTC. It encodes CASTDWGTGRYEQYV.

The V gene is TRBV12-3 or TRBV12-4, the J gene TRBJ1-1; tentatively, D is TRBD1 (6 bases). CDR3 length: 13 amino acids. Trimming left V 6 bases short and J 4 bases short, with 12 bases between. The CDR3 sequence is CASRPDSATEAFF. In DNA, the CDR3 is TGTGCCAGCAGACCGGACAGTGCCACTGAAGCTTTCTTT.

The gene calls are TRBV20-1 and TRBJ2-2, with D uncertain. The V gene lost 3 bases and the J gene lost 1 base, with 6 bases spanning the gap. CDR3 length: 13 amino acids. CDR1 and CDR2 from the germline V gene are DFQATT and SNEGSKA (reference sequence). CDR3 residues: CSARAGNTGELFF. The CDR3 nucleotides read TGCAGTGCTAGGGCAGGGAACACCGGGGAGCTGTTTTTT.

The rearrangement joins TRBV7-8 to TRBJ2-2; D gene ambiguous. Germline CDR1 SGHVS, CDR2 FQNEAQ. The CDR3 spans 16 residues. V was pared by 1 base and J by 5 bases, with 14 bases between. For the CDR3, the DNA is TGTGCCAGCAGCTTAGTTGCTCCGGCGCGTACCGGGGAGCTGTTTTTT. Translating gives CASSLVAPARTGELFF. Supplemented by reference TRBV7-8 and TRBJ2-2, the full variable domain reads GAGVSQSPRYKVAKRGQDVALRCDPISGHVSLFWYQQALGQGPEFLTYFQNEAQLDKSGLPSDRFFAERPEGSVSTLKIQRTQQEDSAVYLCASSLVAPARTGELFFGEGSRLTVL.

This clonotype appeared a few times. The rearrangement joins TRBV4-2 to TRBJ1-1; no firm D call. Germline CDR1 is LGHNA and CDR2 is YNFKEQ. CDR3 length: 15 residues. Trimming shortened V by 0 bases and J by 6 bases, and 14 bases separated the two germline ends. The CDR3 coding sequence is TGTGCCAGCAGCCAAGATCGGTCGGGTTTGTCTGAAGCTTTCTTT. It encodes CASSQDRSGLSEAFF.

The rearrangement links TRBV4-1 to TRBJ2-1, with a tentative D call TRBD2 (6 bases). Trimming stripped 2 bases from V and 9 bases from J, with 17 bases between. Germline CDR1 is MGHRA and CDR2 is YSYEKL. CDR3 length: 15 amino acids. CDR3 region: CASSQTRLVRVEQFF. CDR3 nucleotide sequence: TGCGCCAGCAGCCAAACTCGACTAGTTCGGGTTGAGCAGTTCTTC.

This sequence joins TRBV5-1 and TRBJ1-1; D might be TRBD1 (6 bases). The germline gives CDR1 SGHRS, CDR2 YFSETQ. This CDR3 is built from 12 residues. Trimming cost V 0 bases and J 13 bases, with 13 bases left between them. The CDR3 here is CASSLEGGLGFF. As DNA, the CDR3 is TGCGCCAGCAGCTTGGAAGGGGGGCTCGGTTTCTTT.

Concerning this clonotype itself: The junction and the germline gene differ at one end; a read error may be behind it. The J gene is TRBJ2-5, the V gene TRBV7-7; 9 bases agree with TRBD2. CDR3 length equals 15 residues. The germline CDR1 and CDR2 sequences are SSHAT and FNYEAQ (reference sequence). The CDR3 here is CASSLGGGGAETQYF. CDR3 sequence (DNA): TGTGCTAGCAGCTTAGGCGGCGGGGGGGCCGAGACCCAGTACTTC.

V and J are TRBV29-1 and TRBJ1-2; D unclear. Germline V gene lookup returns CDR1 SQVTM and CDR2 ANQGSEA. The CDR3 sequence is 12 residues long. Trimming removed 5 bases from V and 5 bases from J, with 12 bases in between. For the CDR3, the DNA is TGCAGCGTTAGGATGGGCGTATATGGCTACACCTTC. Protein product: CSVRMGVYGYTF.